Following are 14 T cell receptor beta chains from one sample sequenced in a study of identical twins. TCRdb independently ran MiXCR on the 5' RACE reads; one entry per CDR3 protein. This sample has under 350,000 distinct CDR3 sequences, with roughly 9.8% found just once. This same sample was also part of a study on yellow fever vaccine responses in identical twins.

Input material: CD8+ T cells sorted from blood. The receptors were gathered from a woman younger than 35 in good health.

V is TRBV10-1 and J is TRBJ2-1; 16 nucleotides line up with TRBD2. With 2 bases clipped from V and 10 bases from J, the junction kept 8 bases outside the gene matches. The CDR3 length is 17 residues. Germline V gene data show CDR1 as WNHNN and CDR2 as SYGVQD (reference sequence). The CDR3 nucleotides are TGCGCCAGCAGTGAGCCGGGACTAGCGGGAGGGCCAGGGGAGCAGTTCTTC. The encoded protein is CASSEPGLAGGPGEQFF.

The CDR3 nucleotides are TGCAGTGCAAGGGAGTCGAGCTCCTACGAGCAGTACTTC. Its translation is CSARESSSYEQYF. The chain combines TRBV20-1 with TRBJ2-7; D is possibly TRBD2 (5 bases). Trimming removed 6 bases at V and 0 bases at J, with 12 bases between. The CDR3 loop spans 13 amino acids. Germline V CDR1 and CDR2: DFQATT, SNEGSKA (reference sequence).

About this clonotype itself: A junction end diverges from the germline sequence, so it may reflect a read error. The V call is TRBV24-1, the J call TRBJ2-1; perhaps TRBD1 as D (6 bases). The CDR3 totals 15 residues. Germline-derived CDR1 and CDR2 are KGHDR and SFDVKD. The CDR3 here is CVTSDLDWGRNEQFF. The CDR3, as DNA: TGTGTCACCAGTGACCTGGACTGGGGGCGGAATGAGCAGTTCTTC.

A few counts support this clonotype. The gene calls are TRBV7-9 and TRBJ2-1; D is undetermined. CDR3 length: 13 amino acids. V was trimmed by 0 bases and J by 8 bases, leaving 8 bases between them. Germline V CDR1 and CDR2: SEHNR, FQNEAQ (reference sequence). The chain's CDR3 is CASSLALVDEQFF. The CDR3 region has the DNA TGTGCCAGCAGCTTAGCTCTGGTCGATGAGCAGTTCTTC.

In its sample, this clonotype was seen many times. The chain combines TRBV14 with TRBJ1-3; the match to TRBD1 covers 7 bases. CDR1 and CDR2 (germline): SGHDN, FVKESK. The CDR3 totals 16 residues. The ends lost 4 bases at V and 8 bases at J; junction bases unmatched: 14. CDR3 DNA: TGTGCCAGCAGCCCTGACCGGGACAGCTCTTGGGACACCATATATTTT. It is translated as CASSPDRDSSWDTIYF.

The chain joins TRBV7-2 to TRBJ2-3, with D possibly matching TRBD2 (5 bases). The V end lost 8 bases, the J end lost 1 base, and 13 bases lay between the germline ends. Germline assignment: CDR1 SGHTA and CDR2 FQGNSA. The CDR3 totals 14 residues. CDR3 residues: CASRPGAGTDTQYF. As DNA, the CDR3 is TGTGCCAGCCGGCCAGGAGCGGGCACAGATACGCAGTATTTT.

This clonotype appeared many times. The chain employs TRBV27 and TRBJ2-5; 9 bases are a match to TRBD2. The trim removed 5 bases at V and 4 bases at J, leaving 5 bases unmatched. Germline CDR1 MNHEY, CDR2 SMNVEV (reference sequence). The CDR3 is made up of 14 amino acids. CDR3 bases: TGTGCCAGCAGTAAATGGCGGGGGGGAGAGACCCAGTACTTC. Its translation: CASSKWRGGETQYF.

In this sample, this clonotype turned up many times. This chain joins TRBV7-9 and TRBJ2-5; no reliable D call. Trimming shortened V by 7 bases and J by 2 bases, and 5 bases separated the two germline ends. CDR3 length: 11 amino acids. The V gene's germline CDR1 is SEHNR and CDR2 FQNEAQ (reference sequence). Here the CDR3 reads CASNRQETQYF. The CDR3 DNA reads as TGTGCCAGCAACCGACAAGAGACCCAGTACTTC.

With respect to this clonotype: A read error may account for a junction end that differs from germline. V is TRBV4-1 and J is TRBJ2-7; TRBD1 matches at 8 bases. The germline V gene has CDR1 MGHRA and CDR2 YSYEKL. This CDR3 region has 15 residues. Here the CDR3 DNA reads TGCGCCAGCAGCCAAGTGTGGCAGGGGGCGTACGAGCAGTGCTTC. It codes for CASSQVWQGAYEQCF.

This chain uses TRBV20-1 with TRBJ2-1; 11 bases map to TRBD1. The CDR3 is 17 amino acids. Germline values: CDR1 DFQATT, CDR2 SNEGSKA (reference sequence). V shed 0 bases, J shed 4 bases, and the junction held 8 bases outside the gene matches. CDR3 DNA: TGCAGTGCTAGAGATCATGGCGGGGACAGGGGGTACAATGAGCAGTTCTTC. Amino acids: CSARDHGGDRGYNEQFF.

CDR3 region: CSVEATGYYEQYF. Written as DNA, the CDR3 is TGCAGCGTTGAAGCGACAGGGTACTACGAGCAGTACTTC. The chain joins TRBV29-1 to TRBJ2-7; 7 nucleotides match TRBD1. Germline assignment: CDR1 SQVTM and CDR2 ANQGSEA. The CDR3 has 13 residues. V gave up 1 base and J gave up 3 bases; unmatched junction bases: 3.

This clonotype was detected ten times or more. V and J are TRBV27 and TRBJ2-7; D may correspond to TRBD1 or TRBD2 (5 bases each). Germline-derived CDR1 and CDR2 are MNHEY and SMNVEV (reference sequence). CDR3 length: 14 amino acids. The V end was cut by 2 bases, the J end by 3 bases, with 11 bases between. DNA for the CDR3: TGTGCCAGCAGTTTACGGGGCACCAGCTACGAGCAGTACTTC. This encodes CASSLRGTSYEQYF.

This clonotype came up many times. This sequence joins TRBV12-3 or TRBV12-4 and TRBJ1-6; the D gene is possibly TRBD1 (5 bases). CDR3 length equals 14 residues. Trimming removed 6 bases from V and 6 bases from J, with 12 bases in between. The CDR3 spells CASRLGQSNSPLHF. CDR3 nucleotides: TGTGCCAGCAGACTCGGACAAAGTAATTCACCCCTCCACTTT.

This clonotype was seen more than once but under ten times. CDR3 sequence: CASSRYRDSYNEQFF. The CDR3, as DNA: TGTGCCAGCAGCAGATACCGGGACTCCTACAATGAGCAGTTCTTC. The rearrangement joins TRBV5-6 to TRBJ2-1; the D gene is possibly TRBD2 (5 bases). This CDR3 comprises 15 residues. Germline lookup yields CDR1 SGHDT and CDR2 YYEEEE. The V and J ends lost 4 bases and 0 bases respectively, with 11 bases between them.